Shown below are 21 T cell receptor beta chains from a single sample sequenced in a study of CD8+CD57+ T cells in acquired aplastic anemia (dated by TCRdb to the late 2010s). Expansion of CD8+CD57+ cells had been shown by flow cytometry in the patients chosen for sequencing. The reads were generated on an Illumina HiSeq 2000. Profiling of TCR beta VDJ combinations and CDR3 sequences used genomic DNA as the template. TCRdb took the public reads, trimmed them with fastp at Q25, ran MiXCR for clone calling and kept in-frame beta chains. Rows with one shared CDR3 protein collapse into an entry with the most common genes and DNA. The sample includes around 430,000 distinct CDR3 sequences, with around a third observed a single time. Jointly, the top ten make up around 0.82% of the sample. The sequenced sample consisted of sorted CD4+, CD8+, or CD8+CD57+ T cells (not recorded which) from PBMCs. The receptors were gathered from a human donor with aplastic anemia.

This clonotype occurred many times. The rearrangement links TRBV6-4 to TRBJ2-6; tentative D call: TRBD2 (6 bases). CDR3 length equals 16 residues. Germline V CDR1 and CDR2: MRHNA, SNTAGT. The V gene lost 2 bases and the J gene lost 4 bases, with 12 bases spanning the gap. The CDR3 DNA sequence: TGTGCCAGCAGTGACCGCGGGACGGACGGGGCCAACGTCCTGACTTTC. Protein sequence: CASSDRGTDGANVLTF.

This clonotype was picked up a small number of times. V usage is TRBV6-1 and J usage is TRBJ2-1, with 8 bases that match TRBD2. Germline CDR1 and CDR2: MNHNS and SASEGT. V lost 5 bases to trimming and J lost 9 bases; unmatched junction nucleotides: 15. This CDR3 contains 16 residues. This CDR3 is CASSTIGLAGKGEQFF. In nucleotides, the CDR3 is TGTGCCAGCAGTACCATCGGACTAGCAGGGAAGGGTGAGCAGTTCTTC.

This clonotype turned up a few times. The V gene is TRBV12-3 or TRBV12-4, the J gene TRBJ1-2, with 7 bases lining up with TRBD1. The ends lost 3 bases at V and 3 bases at J; junction bases unmatched: 7. The CDR3 contains 15 residues. CDR3 bases: TGTGCCAGCAGTTTTTTGCCAGGGGGTGACTATGGCTACACCTTC. The encoded protein is CASSFLPGGDYGYTF.

This clonotype has ten or more counts. The genes are TRBV19 and TRBJ1-5; D unclear. Germline CDR1 LNHDA, CDR2 SQIVND (reference sequence). V lost 1 base and J 10 bases, leaving 8 bases between the germline ends. The CDR3 has 12 residues. CDR3 DNA sequence: TGTGCCAGTAGTATAGCACAGCGACCCCAGCATTTT. It codes for CASSIAQRPQHF.

The rearrangement uses TRBV5-1 and TRBJ1-1, with D unresolved. This CDR3 is built from 14 residues. V lost 6 bases and J lost 1, with 13 bases in between. Germline V gene data show CDR1 as SGHRS and CDR2 as YFSETQ. CDR3 sequence reads: CASTDGSKNTEAFF. The CDR3, as DNA: TGCGCCAGCACGGATGGTTCCAAGAACACTGAAGCTTTCTTT.

This chain uses TRBV29-1 with TRBJ2-7, with D possibly matching TRBD1 (5 bases). With 6 bases removed from V and 0 bases from J, the gap between germline ends came to 24 bases. The CDR3 length is 17 residues. CDR1 is SQVTM, CDR2 ANQGSEA, per germline. This chain's CDR3 is CSVAKPGAGPLSYEQYF. For the CDR3, the DNA is TGCAGCGTCGCTAAACCTGGGGCAGGGCCGCTCTCCTACGAGCAGTACTTC.

This clonotype was seen many times. The rearrangement links TRBV29-1 to TRBJ1-4, with TRBD1 identical over 9 bases. The ends lost 1 base at V and 7 bases at J; junction bases unmatched: 1. CDR1 SQVTM and CDR2 ANQGSEA come from the germline V gene. The CDR3 totals 13 residues. DNA of the CDR3: TGCAGCGTTGAAGGGGGACAGGGTGAAAAACTGTTTTTT. Its translation: CSVEGGQGEKLFF.

This clonotype was seen repeatedly, ten times or more. The genes are TRBV9 and TRBJ1-3, with unresolved D. The CDR3 has 13 residues. V lost 8 bases and J lost 0, with 9 bases in between. Germline V gives CDR1 SGDLS, CDR2 YYNGEE. The CDR3 DNA is TGTGCCAGTCAGCACGACTCTGGAAACACCATATATTTT. Protein sequence: CASQHDSGNTIYF.

This clonotype was recorded a few times. The gene calls are TRBV7-9 and TRBJ2-1; 7 bases are a match to TRBD1. The germline CDR1 and CDR2 sequences are SEHNR and FQNEAQ (reference sequence). The CDR3 extends over 16 amino acids. J lost 7 bases, V lost 5 bases, and 14 bases had no gene match. CDR3 DNA sequence: TGTGCCAGCAGCACTTTTACAGGGGTAGGTGGGAATGAGCAGTTCTTC. It codes for CASSTFTGVGGNEQFF.

The sample holds many counts of this clonotype. V is TRBV7-2 and J is TRBJ2-7; 9 bases line up with TRBD1. V trimming: 6 bases; J trimming: 3 bases; junction bases outside the gene matches: 6. Germline CDR1 SGHTA, CDR2 FQGNSA. The CDR3 is made up of 14 amino acids. CDR3 DNA: TGTGCCAGCAGGGAGACAGGGGGATACTACGAGCAGTACTTC. Its translation: CASRETGGYYEQYF. Based on the CDR3 plus reference TRBV7-2 and TRBJ2-7, the full variable domain is GAGVSQSPSNKVTEKGKDVELRCDPISGHTALYWYRQSLGQGLEFLIYFQGNSAPDKSGLPSDRFSAERTGGSVSTLTIQRTQQEDSAVYLCASRETGGYYEQYFGPGTRLTVT.

This clonotype has a handful of counts. CDR3 DNA: TGTGCCAGCAGTTACGTCTCGGGTAATCAGCCCCAGCATTTT. This encodes CASSYVSGNQPQHF. The gene calls are TRBV6-5 and TRBJ1-5; D not certain. The V and J ends lost 2 bases and 4 bases respectively, with 9 bases between them. Germline assignment: CDR1 MNHEY and CDR2 SVGAGI. CDR3 length: 14 residues.

This clonotype was seen a handful of times. This rearrangement joins TRBV10-1 to TRBJ1-5, with D possibly being TRBD1 (5 bases). With 3 bases removed from V and 5 bases from J, the gap between germline ends came to 11 bases. The CDR3 has 14 residues. The germline V gene encodes CDR1 WNHNN and CDR2 SYGVQD (reference sequence). CDR3 loop: CASSDGGVDQPQHF. The CDR3 region has the DNA TGCGCCAGCAGTGATGGGGGGGTGGATCAGCCCCAGCATTTT.

This clonotype turned up a few times. This chain joins TRBV28 and TRBJ1-1; a weak D match, TRBD1 (5 bases). Trimming cost V 7 bases and J 4 bases, with 16 bases left between them. The CDR3 is 14 residues long. The germline CDR1 and CDR2 sequences are MDHEN and SYDVKM. CDR3 in DNA: TGTGCCAGCAAAGAGGGGAGTAAGCTCACTGAAGCTTTCTTT. It specifies CASKEGSKLTEAFF.

This chain connects TRBV12-3 or TRBV12-4 to TRBJ1-2, with D unclear. Trimming took off 2 bases at V and 4 bases at J, with 8 bases between the two ends. The CDR3 is made up of 13 amino acids. This chain's CDR3 is CASSLQEGYGYTF. CDR3 sequence (DNA): TGTGCCAGCAGTTTACAGGAGGGCTATGGCTACACCTTC.

J is TRBJ2-6 and V is TRBV2; D may match TRBD1 or TRBD2 (5 bases each). V lost 5 bases, J lost 1 base, and 18 bases lay in between. The germline V gene has CDR1 SNHLY and CDR2 FYNNEI. The CDR3 loop spans 18 amino acids. The CDR3 coding sequence is TGTGCCAGCAGTACTACGGGACGATTAGAATCTGGGGCCAACGTCCTGACTTTC. Translation gives CASSTTGRLESGANVLTF.

This chain uses TRBV28 with TRBJ1-2; D possibly corresponds to TRBD1 (5 bases). The CDR3 runs to 17 residues. V gave up 2 bases and J gave up 2 bases, with 18 bases separating them. CDR1 is MDHEN and CDR2 is SYDVKM in the germline V gene. CDR3 region: CASSLAGTGGGNYGYTF. The CDR3 bases are TGTGCCAGCAGTTTAGCGGGAACGGGCGGGGGGAACTATGGCTACACCTTC.

This chain joins TRBV2 and TRBJ2-1, with 8 bases that match TRBD1. With 6 bases clipped from V and 11 bases from J, the junction kept 6 bases outside the gene matches. Germline CDR1 and CDR2: SNHLY and FYNNEI. The CDR3 extends over 12 amino acids. The CDR3 DNA sequence: TGTGCCAGCAGCATCGGACAGGGCCAGCAGTTCTTC. This sequence encodes CASSIGQGQQFF.

Regarding this clonotype: A single base separates this from a much larger clone, so it may be a read error. The chain carries TRBV19 and TRBJ2-2; TRBD2 matches at 8 bases. The CDR3 consists of 15 residues. The germline gives CDR1 LNHDA, CDR2 SQIVND (reference sequence). The CDR3 DNA reads as TGTGCCAGTAGTAAGCGGGGGTCGGACACCGGGGGGCTGTTTTTT. Protein product: CASSKRGSDTGGLFF.

This clonotype was recorded once. The chain is built from TRBV10-3 and TRBJ1-5; TRBD1 matches at 9 bases. This CDR3 comprises 14 residues. From germline, CDR1 is ENHRY and CDR2 SYGVKD. Trimming took 4 bases from V and 6 from J; bases not matched to a gene: 4. This CDR3 reads CAISGGTGSQPQHF. For the CDR3, the DNA is TGTGCCATCAGTGGGGGGACAGGGAGTCAGCCCCAGCATTTT.

This sequence joins TRBV19 and TRBJ2-7; 9 bases match TRBD1. J was trimmed by 7 bases and V by 0 bases; bases with no gene match: 10. CDR3 length equals 16 residues. Germline lookup yields CDR1 LNHDA and CDR2 SQIVND (reference sequence). The CDR3 here is CASSIDGTGFLEEQYF. DNA for the CDR3: TGTGCCAGTAGTATAGACGGGACAGGGTTCCTGGAGGAGCAGTACTTC.

J is TRBJ1-5 and V is TRBV2; no clear D. In germline, CDR1 is SNHLY, CDR2 FYNNEI. Trimming removed 4 bases from V and 6 bases from J, with 13 bases in between. CDR3 size: 14 residues. CDR3 amino acids: CASSGPVAGQPQHF. The CDR3 bases are TGTGCCAGCAGTGGGCCAGTAGCGGGTCAGCCCCAGCATTTT.